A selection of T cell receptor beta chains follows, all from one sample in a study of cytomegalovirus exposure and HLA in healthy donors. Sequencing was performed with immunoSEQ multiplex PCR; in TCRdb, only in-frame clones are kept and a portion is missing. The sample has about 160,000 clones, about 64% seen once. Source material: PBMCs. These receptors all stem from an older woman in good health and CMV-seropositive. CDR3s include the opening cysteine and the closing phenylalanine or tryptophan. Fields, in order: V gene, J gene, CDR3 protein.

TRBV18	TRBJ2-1	CASSLGLGLSNEQFF
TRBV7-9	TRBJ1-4	CASSLERANEKLFF
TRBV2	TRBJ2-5	CASSGSDSQETQYF
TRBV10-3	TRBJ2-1	CAIGGLGVYEQFF
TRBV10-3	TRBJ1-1	CAISVTDRNTEAFF
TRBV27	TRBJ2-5	CASSLGRGSSEETQYF
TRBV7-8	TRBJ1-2	CASSSRPGTGASIYGYTF
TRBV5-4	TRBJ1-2	CASTPGGVYNYGYTF
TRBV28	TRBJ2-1	CASSPRTGMWGDEQFF
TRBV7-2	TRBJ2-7	CASSSQRAYEQYF
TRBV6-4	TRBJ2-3	CASSDFAEPSTDTQYF
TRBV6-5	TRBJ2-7	CASSSGPREQYF
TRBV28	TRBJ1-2	CASSRQVLYGYTF
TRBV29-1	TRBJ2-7	CSVGVQTGAILDEQYF
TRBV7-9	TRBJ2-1	CASSLGGRGLSNEQFF
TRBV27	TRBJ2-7	CASSPGQGQTYEQYF
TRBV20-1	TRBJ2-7	CSAHRAHEQYF
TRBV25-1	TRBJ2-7	CASSASGTAYEQYF
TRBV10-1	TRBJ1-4	CASMNREGPIEKLFF
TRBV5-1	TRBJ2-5	CASTHGGQGRETQYF
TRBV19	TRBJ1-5	CASSIPGQGGQPQHF
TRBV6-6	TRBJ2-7	CASSYGRGRGTYEQYF
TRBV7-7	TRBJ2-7	CASSLSSGYEQYF
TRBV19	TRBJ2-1	CASSARQGLEQFF
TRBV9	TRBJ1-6	CASSPDGVSSYNSPLHF
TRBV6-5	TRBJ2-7	CASSYRGLSEQYF
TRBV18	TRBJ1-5	CASSSGWRAEDQPQHF
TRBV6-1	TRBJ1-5	CASSFVPQQPQHF
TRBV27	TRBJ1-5	CASSLGPPDSRQPQHF
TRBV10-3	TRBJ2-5	CAVKGTSGQETQYF
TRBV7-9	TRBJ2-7	CSSSSLGDEQYF
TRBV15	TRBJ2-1	CATSRDHMRSSYNEQFF
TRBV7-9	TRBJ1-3	CASSLAQGDFSGNTIYF
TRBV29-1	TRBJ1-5	CSVLTGTGGFGVNQPQHF
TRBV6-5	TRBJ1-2	CASSSQGAGYTF
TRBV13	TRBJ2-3	CASSFGLGTEDTQYF
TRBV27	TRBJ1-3	CASSLMRHAAGGSGNTIYF
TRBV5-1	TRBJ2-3	CASSLLGETTDTQYF
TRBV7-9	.	CASSLSGAVSSYEQYF
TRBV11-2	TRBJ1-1	CASSLGGQGLTEAFF
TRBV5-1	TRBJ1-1	CASSLAAGRLNTEAFF
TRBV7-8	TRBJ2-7	CASSTTGFSYEQYF
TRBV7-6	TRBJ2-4	CASSLVGSRGKNIQYF
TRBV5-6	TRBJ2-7	CASSLVLSYEQYF
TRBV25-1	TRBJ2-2	CASSLSTGELFF
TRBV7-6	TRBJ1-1	CASSLQGGRTEAFF
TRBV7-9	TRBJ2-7	CASRAQGIEPTGADYEQYF
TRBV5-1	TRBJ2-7	CASSSRGLSSYEQYF